Each of the 29 T cell receptor beta chains below was sequenced from the same sample in a study of blood T cell repertoires in COVID-19. TCRdb's copy holds only in-frame clones and misses some; the assay was immunoSEQ multiplex PCR. Of some 200,000 clones detected, around 82% appear once; the ten largest clones hold around 13%. The source material was peripheral blood. The receptors here all came from a human donor in a cohort sampled during active COVID-19.

With respect to this clone: The junction does not match germline at one end; this may be a read error. The chain has TRBV2 and TRBJ2-7; the D gene is possibly TRBD1 (6 bases). CDR3 length: 15 amino acids. The germline gives CDR1 SNHLY, CDR2 FYNNEI. This chain's CDR3 is CASSEGQPVSYEQYF. CDR3 nucleotides: TGTGCCAGCAGCGAAGGACAGCCCGTCTCCTACGAGCAGTACTTC.

The chain's CDR3 is CASSESPGQGVEKLFF. The CDR3 DNA is TGTGCCAGCAGTGAATCCCCGGGACAGGGTGTTGAAAAACTGTTTTTT. J is TRBJ1-4 and V is TRBV25-1; 9 nucleotides match TRBD1. In germline, CDR1 is MGHDK, CDR2 SYGVNS. V was pared by 1 base and J by 7 bases, with 7 bases of the junction left unmatched. The length of the CDR3 is 16 residues.

In DNA, the CDR3 is TGTGCCAGCAGTTTCGGGACAGGGATCCACGAGCAGTACTTC. Its protein product is CASSFGTGIHEQYF. The chain has TRBV27 and TRBJ2-7; 9 bases match TRBD1. Germline-derived CDR1 and CDR2 are MNHEY and SMNVEV (reference sequence). The V and J ends lost 3 bases and 5 bases, in that order; junction bases with no gene match: 5. This CDR3 is 14 amino acids long.

This clone turned up a few times. The chain employs TRBV11-2 and TRBJ1-3, with D perhaps TRBD1 (6 bases). V was clipped by 2 bases and J by 2 bases, with 16 bases between them. Looked up from germline, CDR1 is SGHAT and CDR2 is FQNNGV. This CDR3 has 17 residues. CDR3 in amino acids: CASSLFGGQPTGNTIYF. The CDR3, as DNA: TGTGCCAGCAGCTTATTTGGGGGACAACCGACTGGAAACACCATATATTTT.

The CDR3 DNA sequence: TGTGCCATCAGTGGAAATCTACTGGGTCGAGGCTACAATGAGCAGTTCTTC. Encoded protein: CAISGNLLGRGYNEQFF. V usage is TRBV10-3 and J usage is TRBJ2-1; D not certain. V lost 4 bases and J lost 3, with 19 bases in between. Looked up from germline, CDR1 is ENHRY and CDR2 is SYGVKD. The CDR3 totals 17 residues.

V and J are TRBV5-8 and TRBJ1-1; 7 bases fit TRBD1. The CDR3 runs 14 residues. V was pared by 3 bases and J by 4 bases, with 6 bases of the junction left unmatched. CDR1 is SGHTS and CDR2 is YDEGEE in the germline V gene. This CDR3 is CASSSRQGPTEAFF. The CDR3 DNA is TGTGCCAGCAGCTCAAGACAGGGACCCACTGAAGCTTTCTTT.

The J gene is TRBJ1-1, the V gene TRBV28; D perhaps matches TRBD1 (6 bases). The germline gives CDR1 MDHEN, CDR2 SYDVKM. V lost 5 bases and J 5 bases, leaving 15 bases between the germline ends. This CDR3 contains 14 residues. The CDR3 coding sequence is TGTGCCAGCAGTCGCTACAGGGAATGGACTGAAGCTTTCTTT. It encodes CASSRYREWTEAFF.

This sequence joins TRBV19 and TRBJ2-3; 10 bases map to TRBD2. CDR1 and CDR2 from the germline V gene are LNHDA and SQIVND (reference sequence). The CDR3 contains 17 residues. Germline trimming cut 6 bases from V and 2 bases from J; bases unmatched to any gene: 11. CDR3 in amino acids: CASRGFTSGAVTDTQYF. The CDR3 DNA is TGTGCCAGTAGGGGGTTTACTAGCGGGGCCGTCACAGATACGCAGTATTTT. Together with reference TRBV19 and TRBJ2-3, the CDR3 gives the full variable domain: DGGITQSPKYLFRKEGQNVTLSCEQNLNHDAMYWYRQDPGQGLRLIYYSQIVNDFQKGDIAEGYSVSREKKESFPLTVTSAQKNPTAFYLCASRGFTSGAVTDTQYFGPGTRLTVL.

J is TRBJ2-3 and V is TRBV5-1; the match to TRBD2 covers 7 bases. The CDR3 loop spans 16 amino acids. CDR1 is SGHRS and CDR2 is YFSETQ in the germline V gene. The V gene end was trimmed by 1 base and the J gene end by 0 bases; junction bases not matched to a gene: 5. DNA of the CDR3: TGCGCCAGCAGCTTGCCGCGGGAGTTAAGCACAGATACGCAGTATTTT. Its protein is CASSLPRELSTDTQYF.

V is TRBV3-1 (or the pseudogene TRBV3-2) and J is TRBJ1-2, with 8 bases lining up with TRBD1. Germline loops: CDR1 LGHDT, CDR2 YNNKEL (reference sequence). The CDR3 runs 18 residues. Losses at the gene ends were 1 base for V and 2 bases for J; bases not matched to a gene: 12. In DNA, the CDR3 is TGTGCCAGCAGCCAAGGTTATGGACAGGGAGTGTCCAACTATGGCTACACCTTC. Protein product: CASSQGYGQGVSNYGYTF.

This clone was seen a handful of times. The chain carries TRBV5-6 and TRBJ2-1; 13 nucleotides match TRBD2. In germline, CDR1 is SGHDT, CDR2 YYEEEE. V lost 0 bases and J lost 7; bases outside the gene matches: 4. CDR3 length: 16 amino acids. The CDR3 DNA reads as TGTGCCAGCAGCTTGGTACCACTAGCGGGAGGGAATGAGCAGTTCTTC. Translation gives CASSLVPLAGGNEQFF.

This clone was detected only a few times. A read error may account for a junction end that differs from germline. The chain employs TRBV11-1 and TRBJ1-1; no firm D call. The CDR3 loop spans 12 amino acids. CDR1 and CDR2 from the germline V gene are SGHAT and FQDESV (reference sequence). The CDR3, as DNA: TGTGCCAGCCGCTTTAAGAACACTGAAGCTTTCTTT. Translated, it gives CASRFKNTEAFF.

This clone was found many times. The chain recombines TRBV5-6 with TRBJ2-7; D is unresolved. The CDR3 runs 13 residues. V was clipped by 7 bases and J by 3 bases, with 14 bases between them. Germline V lookup: CDR1 SGHDT, CDR2 YYEEEE. DNA of the CDR3: TGTGCCAGCCAAGGAGACTTCAACTACGAGCAGTACTTC. Its protein product is CASQGDFNYEQYF.

The CDR3 protein is CASSPTPGQGSGNTIYF. CDR3 DNA: TGTGCCAGCAGCCCGACTCCGGGACAGGGGTCAGGAAACACCATATATTTT. The rearrangement uses TRBV5-5 and TRBJ1-3; 10 bases line up with TRBD1. V shed 4 bases and J 4 bases; nucleotides not matched to a gene: 11. This CDR3 is 17 amino acids long. Germline assignment: CDR1 SGHKS and CDR2 YYEKEE (reference sequence).

This sequence joins TRBV5-1 and TRBJ1-2; D is possibly TRBD1 (5 bases). V was trimmed by 4 bases and J by 6 bases, leaving 19 bases between them. Germline values: CDR1 SGHRS, CDR2 YFSETQ. The CDR3 is 15 residues long. The CDR3 DNA follows: TGCGCCAGCAGCCTGCCTGGGGCCGAAGTCGATGGCTACACCTTC. Translation gives CASSLPGAEVDGYTF.

V usage is TRBV7-6 and J usage is TRBJ2-1; no firm D call. Trimming took 4 bases from V and 8 from J, leaving 6 bases between them. Germline loops: CDR1 SGHVS, CDR2 FNYEAQ. The CDR3 spans 11 residues. CDR3 protein: CASSSGYEQFF. The CDR3 nucleotides read TGTGCCAGCAGCTCCGGGTATGAGCAGTTCTTC. Full variable domain (outside the CDR3, taken from reference TRBV7-6 and TRBJ2-1): GAGVSQSPRYKVTKRGQDVALRCDPISGHVSLYWYRQALGQGPEFLTYFNYEAQQDKSGLPNDRFSAERPEGSISTLTIQRTEQRDSAMYRCASSSGYEQFFGPGTRLTVL.

CDR3 in amino acids: CASSSGLAGGSSYNEQFF. The CDR3 DNA sequence: TGTGCCAGCAGCTCTGGACTAGCGGGAGGGAGCTCCTACAATGAGCAGTTCTTC. J is TRBJ2-1 and V is TRBV5-4, with TRBD2 matching 15 bases. This CDR3 contains 18 residues. CDR1 and CDR2 from the germline V gene are SGHNT and YYREEE (reference sequence). J gave up 0 bases and V 3 bases, and 4 bases lay outside the gene matches. The full variable domain, completed using reference TRBV5-4 and TRBJ2-1, is ETGVTQSPTHLIKTRGQQVTLRCSSQSGHNTVSWYQQALGQGPQFIFQYYREEENGRGNFPPRFSGLQFPNYSSELNVNALELDDSALYLCASSSGLAGGSSYNEQFFGPGTRLTVL.

CDR3 sequence: CASRPRWAGGSTDTQYF. Written as DNA, the CDR3 is TGTGCCAGCAGACCTCGGTGGGCGGGGGGGAGCACAGATACGCAGTATTTT. This chain joins TRBV11-2 and TRBJ2-3, with TRBD2 identical over 9 bases. The length of the CDR3 is 17 residues. The trim removed 6 bases at V and 0 bases at J, leaving 10 bases unmatched. Germline V gives CDR1 SGHAT, CDR2 FQNNGV.

The chain is built from TRBV5-5 and TRBJ1-5, with D uncertain. The germline CDR1 and CDR2 sequences are SGHKS and YYEKEE (reference sequence). CDR3 size: 13 residues. Between the trimmed V and J ends, which lost 0 bases and 2 bases, there was a span of 3 bases. CDR3 protein: CASSLVGNQPQHF. The CDR3, as DNA: TGTGCCAGCAGCTTGGTCGGCAATCAGCCCCAGCATTTT.

The chain is built from TRBV6-1 and TRBJ2-3; 7 nucleotides agree with TRBD2. The V gene end was trimmed by 4 bases and the J gene end by 4 bases; junction bases not matched to a gene: 11. In germline, CDR1 is MNHNS, CDR2 SASEGT. The length of the CDR3 is 16 residues. The CDR3 loop reads CASSGPALAGADTQYF. The DNA for the CDR3 is TGTGCCAGCAGTGGCCCGGCTCTCGCGGGGGCAGATACGCAGTATTTT.

This chain uses TRBV6-5 with TRBJ2-3; 7 bases line up with TRBD2. V shed 6 bases and J 1 base; nucleotides not matched to a gene: 7. The CDR3 length is 15 residues. Germline V CDR1 and CDR2: MNHEY, SVGAGI. The CDR3: CASSRTRLGTDTQYF. CDR3 in DNA: TGTGCCAGCAGCCGGACTAGACTAGGCACAGATACGCAGTATTTT.

The chain combines TRBV28 with TRBJ1-5; D remains ambiguous. Trimming took 6 bases from V and 9 from J, leaving 18 bases between them. This CDR3 has 14 residues. The germline V gene has CDR1 MDHEN and CDR2 SYDVKM. The DNA for the CDR3 is TGTGCCAGCAGCTTAGAGGGTAGCTCGCCGCCCCAGCATTTT. Its translation is CASSLEGSSPPQHF.

This chain joins TRBV28 and TRBJ2-1; 8 bases map to TRBD1. CDR3 length: 14 residues. The trim removed 8 bases at V and 3 bases at J, leaving 6 bases unmatched. Per the germline V gene, CDR1 is MDHEN and CDR2 is SYDVKM. The CDR3 loop is CASLPTGGYNEQFF. The DNA for the CDR3 is TGTGCCAGCCTACCTACAGGGGGCTACAATGAGCAGTTCTTC.

In this sample, this clone turned up once. The chain links TRBV7-2 to TRBJ2-5; D may be TRBD2 (7 bases). Per the germline V gene, CDR1 is SGHTA and CDR2 is FQGNSA. V was cut by 6 bases and J by 4 bases, with 18 bases left in between. CDR3 length equals 15 residues. This chain's CDR3 is CASRGERRGRETQYF. The CDR3 coding sequence is TGTGCCAGCAGGGGGGAACGGCGGGGGCGAGAGACCCAGTACTTC.

This chain uses TRBV7-2 with TRBJ1-2, with 7 bases that match TRBD1. Germline V lookup: CDR1 SGHTA, CDR2 FQGNSA. The CDR3 is made up of 16 amino acids. V shed 5 bases and J 8 bases; nucleotides not matched to a gene: 17. CDR3 protein: CASSQTRQGGSSGYTF. DNA for the CDR3: TGTGCCAGCAGCCAAACCCGACAGGGCGGATCGAGCGGCTACACCTTC. Full variable domain (rest looked up from reference TRBV7-2 and TRBJ1-2): GAGVSQSPSNKVTEKGKDVELRCDPISGHTALYWYRQSLGQGLEFLIYFQGNSAPDKSGLPSDRFSAERTGGSVSTLTIQRTQQEDSAVYLCASSQTRQGGSSGYTFGSGTRLTVV.

Only a few counts were recorded for this clone. This chain joins TRBV7-8 and TRBJ2-2; D not resolved. The germline CDR1 and CDR2 sequences are SGHVS and FQNEAQ. The CDR3 covers 16 residues. V lost 3 bases, J lost 0 bases, and 11 bases lay in between. CDR3 residues: CASSFVPGSNTGELFF. CDR3 DNA: TGTGCCAGCAGCTTTGTACCCGGGTCGAACACCGGGGAGCTGTTTTTT.

The chain has TRBV15 and TRBJ1-4; possibly TRBD1 for D (5 bases). The V and J ends lost 3 bases and 0 bases respectively, with 11 bases between them. Germline V gene lookup returns CDR1 LNHNV and CDR2 YYDKDF (reference sequence). The CDR3 contains 16 residues. CDR3 region: CATSRVLQATNEKLFF. The CDR3 region has the DNA TGTGCCACCAGCAGGGTACTACAGGCAACTAATGAAAAACTGTTTTTT.

This clone was seen once. This chain links TRBV2 with TRBJ1-4; a possible D gene is TRBD1 (6 bases). Trimming stripped 3 bases from V and 4 bases from J, with 9 bases between. The CDR3 totals 14 residues. Germline V gives CDR1 SNHLY, CDR2 FYNNEI. The chain's CDR3 is CASSEDRNNEKLFF. The CDR3 nucleotides read TGTGCCAGCAGTGAGGACAGAAATAATGAAAAACTGTTTTTT.

The chain links TRBV11-2 to TRBJ2-7; 9 nucleotides agree with TRBD1. Unmatched junction bases numbered 8, after V lost 5 bases and J lost 3 bases. The germline gives CDR1 SGHAT, CDR2 FQNNGV. The CDR3 has 15 amino acids. This chain's CDR3 is CASSPRTGAFYEQYF. The CDR3 DNA reads as TGTGCCAGCAGCCCCAGGACAGGGGCTTTCTACGAGCAGTACTTC.